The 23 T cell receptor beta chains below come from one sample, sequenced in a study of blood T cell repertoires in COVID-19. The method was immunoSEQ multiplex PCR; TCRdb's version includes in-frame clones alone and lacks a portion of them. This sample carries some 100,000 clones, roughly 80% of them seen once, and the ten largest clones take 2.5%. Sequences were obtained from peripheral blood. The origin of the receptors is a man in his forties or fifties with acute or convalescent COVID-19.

The CDR3, as DNA: TGTGCCAGTAGTATCAGGGTTAGCGGGAGCGGAGAAGGCTACAATGAGCAGTTCTTC. It codes for CASSIRVSGSGEGYNEQFF. The gene calls are TRBV19 and TRBJ2-1, with 9 positions matching TRBD2. Germline lookup yields CDR1 LNHDA and CDR2 SQIVND (reference sequence). CDR3 length: 19 amino acids. V shed 3 bases and J 3 bases; nucleotides not matched to a gene: 15. Looking up the rest from reference TRBV19 and TRBJ2-1 gives the full variable domain: DGGITQSPKYLFRKEGQNVTLSCEQNLNHDAMYWYRQDPGQGLRLIYYSQIVNDFQKGDIAEGYSVSREKKESFPLTVTSAQKNPTAFYLCASSIRVSGSGEGYNEQFFGPGTRLTVL.

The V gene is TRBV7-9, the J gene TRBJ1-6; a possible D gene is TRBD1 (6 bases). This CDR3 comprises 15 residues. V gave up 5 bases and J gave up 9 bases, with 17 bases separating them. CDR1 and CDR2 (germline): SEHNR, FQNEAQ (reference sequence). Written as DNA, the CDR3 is TGTGCCAGCAGCCCCGGGGGGCTCAACAGTTCACCCCTCCACTTT. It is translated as CASSPGGLNSSPLHF.

The CDR3 sequence: CASSLAGGRWETQYF. The CDR3 DNA reads TGTGCCAGCAGCTTAGCGGGAGGTCGGTGGGAGACCCAGTACTTC. V gene TRBV14 combines with J gene TRBJ2-5, with TRBD2 matching 10 bases. The CDR3 has 15 residues. The germline V gene has CDR1 SGHDN and CDR2 FVKESK. Unmatched junction bases numbered 8, after V lost 5 bases and J lost 5 bases.

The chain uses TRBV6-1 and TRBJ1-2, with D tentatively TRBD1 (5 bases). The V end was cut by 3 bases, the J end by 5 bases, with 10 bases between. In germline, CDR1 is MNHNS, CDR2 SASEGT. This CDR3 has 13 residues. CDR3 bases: TGTGCCAGCAGTGAGTGGGGGGAGTATGGCTACACCTTC. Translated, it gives CASSEWGEYGYTF.

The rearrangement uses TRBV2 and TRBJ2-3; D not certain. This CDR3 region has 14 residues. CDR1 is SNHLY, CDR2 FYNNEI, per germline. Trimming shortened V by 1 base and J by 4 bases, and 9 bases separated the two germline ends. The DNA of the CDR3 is TGTGCCAGCAGTGAAGGAATAGTTTCAGATACGCAGTATTTT. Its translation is CASSEGIVSDTQYF.

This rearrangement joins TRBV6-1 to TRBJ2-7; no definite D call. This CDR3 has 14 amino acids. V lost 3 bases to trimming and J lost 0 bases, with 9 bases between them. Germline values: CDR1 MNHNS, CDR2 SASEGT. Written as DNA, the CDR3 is TGTGCCAGCAGTGAGTACAGAAACTCCTACGAGCAGTACTTC. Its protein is CASSEYRNSYEQYF.

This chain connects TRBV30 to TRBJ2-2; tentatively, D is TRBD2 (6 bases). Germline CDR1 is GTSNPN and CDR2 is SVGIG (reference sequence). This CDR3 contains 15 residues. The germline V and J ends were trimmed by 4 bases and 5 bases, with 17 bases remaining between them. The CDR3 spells CAWIPPGLTTGELFF. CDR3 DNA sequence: TGTGCCTGGATCCCCCCTGGACTAACGACCGGGGAGCTGTTTTTT.

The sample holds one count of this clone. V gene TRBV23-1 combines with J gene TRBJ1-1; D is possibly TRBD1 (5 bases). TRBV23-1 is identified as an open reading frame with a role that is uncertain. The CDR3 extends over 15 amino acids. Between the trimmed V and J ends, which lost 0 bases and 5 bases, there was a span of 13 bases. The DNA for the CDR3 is TGCGCCAGCAGTCAATCAGGCGGGGCAGGGACTGAAGCTTTCTTT. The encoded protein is CASSQSGGAGTEAFF.

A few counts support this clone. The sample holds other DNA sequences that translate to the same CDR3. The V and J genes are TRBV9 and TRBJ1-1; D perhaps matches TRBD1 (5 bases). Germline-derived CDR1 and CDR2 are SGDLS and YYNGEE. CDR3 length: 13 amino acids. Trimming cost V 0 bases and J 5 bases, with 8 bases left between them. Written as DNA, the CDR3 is TGTGCCAGCAGCGTAGAAGGGGATACTGAAGCTTTCTTT. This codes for CASSVEGDTEAFF. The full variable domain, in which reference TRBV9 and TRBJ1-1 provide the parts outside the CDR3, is DSGVTQTPKHLITATGQRVTLRCSPRSGDLSVYWYQQSLDQGLQFLIQYYNGEERAKGNILERFSAQQFPDLHSELNLSSLELGDSALYFCASSVEGDTEAFFGQGTRLTVV.

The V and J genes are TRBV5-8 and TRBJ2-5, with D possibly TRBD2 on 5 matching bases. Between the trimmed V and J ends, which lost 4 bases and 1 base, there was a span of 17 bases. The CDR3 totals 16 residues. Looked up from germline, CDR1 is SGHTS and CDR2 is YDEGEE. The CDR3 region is CASSAGNTGSQETQYF. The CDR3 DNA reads TGTGCCAGCAGCGCCGGGAATACGGGCAGCCAAGAGACCCAGTACTTC. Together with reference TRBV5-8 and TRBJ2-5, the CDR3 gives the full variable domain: EAGVTQSPTHLIKTRGQQATLRCSPISGHTSVYWYQQALGLGLQFLLWYDEGEERNRGNFPPRFSGRQFPNYSSELNVNALELEDSALYLCASSAGNTGSQETQYFGPGTRLLVL.

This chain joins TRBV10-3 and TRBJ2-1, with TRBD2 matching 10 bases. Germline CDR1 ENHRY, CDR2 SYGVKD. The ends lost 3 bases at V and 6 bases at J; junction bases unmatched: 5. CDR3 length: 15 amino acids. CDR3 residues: CAISDPGTSVNEQFF. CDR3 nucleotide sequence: TGTGCCATCAGTGACCCCGGGACTAGCGTCAATGAGCAGTTCTTC.

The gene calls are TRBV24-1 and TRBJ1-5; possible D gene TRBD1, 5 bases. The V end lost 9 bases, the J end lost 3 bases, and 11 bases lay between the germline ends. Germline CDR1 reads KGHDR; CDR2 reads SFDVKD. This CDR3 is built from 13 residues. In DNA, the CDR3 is TGTGCCACCTCCCGGGGGTTCAATCAGCCCCAGCATTTT. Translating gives CATSRGFNQPQHF.

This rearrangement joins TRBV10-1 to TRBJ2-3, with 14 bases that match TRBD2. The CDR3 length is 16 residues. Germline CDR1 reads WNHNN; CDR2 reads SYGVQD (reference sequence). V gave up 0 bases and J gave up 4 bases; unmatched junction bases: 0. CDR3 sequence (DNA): TGCGCCAGCAGTGAGTCGACTAGCGGGAGGGCAGATACGCAGTATTTT. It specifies CASSESTSGRADTQYF.

The chain's CDR3 is CASSLVVNRGNSPLHF. The CDR3 DNA reads TGTGCCAGCAGCTTGGTCGTGAACAGGGGTAATTCACCCCTCCACTTT. The chain combines TRBV7-8 with TRBJ1-6; 7 positions match TRBD1. CDR1 is SGHVS, CDR2 FQNEAQ, per germline. This CDR3 contains 16 residues. V lost 3 bases and J lost 6; bases outside the gene matches: 8.

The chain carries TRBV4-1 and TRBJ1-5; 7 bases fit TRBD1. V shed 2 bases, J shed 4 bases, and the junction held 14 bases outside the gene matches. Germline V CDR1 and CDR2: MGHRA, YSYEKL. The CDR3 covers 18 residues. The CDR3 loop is CASSQSFFQTGRNQPQHF. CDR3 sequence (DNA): TGCGCCAGCAGCCAATCCTTTTTTCAGACAGGGCGGAATCAGCCCCAGCATTTT.

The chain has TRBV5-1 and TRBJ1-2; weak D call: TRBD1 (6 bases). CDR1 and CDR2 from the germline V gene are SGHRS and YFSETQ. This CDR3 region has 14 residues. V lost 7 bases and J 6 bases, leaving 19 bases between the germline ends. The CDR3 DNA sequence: TGCGCCAGCGGCCCGTACAGGCAGGGGAATGGCTACACCTTC. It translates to CASGPYRQGNGYTF.

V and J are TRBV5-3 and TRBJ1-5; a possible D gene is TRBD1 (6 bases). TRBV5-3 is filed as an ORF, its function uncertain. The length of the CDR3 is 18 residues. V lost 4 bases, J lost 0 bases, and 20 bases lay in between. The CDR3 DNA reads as TGTGCCAGAAGCCTACCGGGACATCCTATTCATAGCAATCAGCCCCAGCATTTT. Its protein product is CARSLPGHPIHSNQPQHF.

The chain's CDR3 is CASSLAGGLSSTDTQYF. The CDR3 nucleotides are TGTGCCAGCAGCTTAGCGGGGGGACTTTCTAGCACAGATACGCAGTATTTT. The chain recombines TRBV11-2 with TRBJ2-3, with TRBD2 identical over 7 bases. The J segment lost 0 bases and the V segment lost 1 base, leaving 7 bases of the junction unmatched. This CDR3 has 17 residues. Germline V lookup: CDR1 SGHAT, CDR2 FQNNGV.

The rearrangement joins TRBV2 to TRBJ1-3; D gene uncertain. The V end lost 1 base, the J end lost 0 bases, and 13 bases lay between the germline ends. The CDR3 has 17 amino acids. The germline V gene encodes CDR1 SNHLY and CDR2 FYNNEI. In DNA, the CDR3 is TGTGCCAGCAGTGAAGGGGCGATCCACAGCTCTGGAAACACCATATATTTT. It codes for CASSEGAIHSSGNTIYF.

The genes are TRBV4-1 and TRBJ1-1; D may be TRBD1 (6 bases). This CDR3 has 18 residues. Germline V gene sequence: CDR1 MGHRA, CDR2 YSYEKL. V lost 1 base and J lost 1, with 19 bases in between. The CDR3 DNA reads TGCGCCAGCAGCCAAGCATACAGGGAGTTGGTTAGGAACACTGAAGCTTTCTTT. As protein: CASSQAYRELVRNTEAFF.

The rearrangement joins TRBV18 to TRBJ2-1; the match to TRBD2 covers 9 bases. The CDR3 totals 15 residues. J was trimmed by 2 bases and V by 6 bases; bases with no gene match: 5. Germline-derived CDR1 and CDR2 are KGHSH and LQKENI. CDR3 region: CASSPTSGAYNEQFF. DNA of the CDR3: TGTGCCAGCTCGCCGACTAGCGGTGCCTACAATGAGCAGTTCTTC.

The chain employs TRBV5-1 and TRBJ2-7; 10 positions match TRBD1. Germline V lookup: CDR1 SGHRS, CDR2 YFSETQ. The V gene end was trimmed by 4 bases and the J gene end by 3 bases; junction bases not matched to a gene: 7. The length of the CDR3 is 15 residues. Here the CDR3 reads CASSLSDRGDYEQYF. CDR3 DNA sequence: TGCGCCAGCAGCCTTTCGGACAGGGGGGACTACGAGCAGTACTTC. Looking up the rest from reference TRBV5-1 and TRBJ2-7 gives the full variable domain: KAGVTQTPRYLIKTRGQQVTLSCSPISGHRSVSWYQQTPGQGLQFLFEYFSETQRNKGNFPGRFSGRQFSNSRSEMNVSTLELGDSALYLCASSLSDRGDYEQYFGPGTRLTVT.

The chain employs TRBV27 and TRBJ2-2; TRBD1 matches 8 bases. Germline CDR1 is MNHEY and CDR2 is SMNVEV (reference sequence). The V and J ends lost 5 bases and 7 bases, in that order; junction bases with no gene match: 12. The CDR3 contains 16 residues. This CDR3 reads CASSPPQGVFVGELFF. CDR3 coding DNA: TGTGCCAGCAGTCCGCCACAGGGGGTCTTTGTCGGGGAGCTGTTTTTT.